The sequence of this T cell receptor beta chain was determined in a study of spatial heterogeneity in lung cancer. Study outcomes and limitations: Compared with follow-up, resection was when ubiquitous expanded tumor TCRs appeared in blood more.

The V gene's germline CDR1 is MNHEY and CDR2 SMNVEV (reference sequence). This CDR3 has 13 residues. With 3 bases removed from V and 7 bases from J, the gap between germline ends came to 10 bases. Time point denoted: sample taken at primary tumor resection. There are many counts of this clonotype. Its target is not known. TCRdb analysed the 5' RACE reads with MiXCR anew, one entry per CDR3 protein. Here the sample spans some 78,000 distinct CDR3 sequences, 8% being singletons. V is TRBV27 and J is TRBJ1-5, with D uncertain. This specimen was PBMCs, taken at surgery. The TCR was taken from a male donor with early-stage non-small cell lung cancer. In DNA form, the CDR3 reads TGTGCCAGCAGTTTTTATACGGGGCAGCCCCAGCATTTT. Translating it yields CASSFYTGQPQHF.